This TCR beta chain was recorded in a study of post-analysis software for immune sequencing data. Study details: The patients showed relapsing-remitting, secondary progressive and progressive-relapsing multiple sclerosis courses.

CDR3 size: 17 residues. Trimming cost V 4 bases and J 2 bases; bases outside gene matches: 12. Germline loops: CDR1 MNHEY, CDR2 SVGEGT. Unique molecular identifiers featured in each of the TCR beta cDNA libraries. In TCRdb, the PCR reads were re-called with MiXCR into one record per CDR3 protein. The data show 160,000 or so distinct CDR3 sequences, about 34% seen once. The chain combines TRBV6-2 or TRBV6-3 with TRBJ2-7; TRBD1 matches 9 bases. The input for sequencing was blood, taken after autologous hematopoietic stem cell transplantation. This TCR derives from a girl aged 5 to 17 with multiple sclerosis. CDR3: CASSSSAGQGTPYEQYF. The CDR3 DNA reads as TGTGCCAGCAGTTCCTCCGCGGGACAGGGAACACCCTACGAGCAGTACTTC.